What follows are 26 T cell receptor beta chains derived from one specimen sequenced in a study of OX40 agonist ivuxolimab in advanced cancers. The assay was immunoSEQ multiplex PCR, and TCRdb's table has in-frame clones only and misses some. The sample contains 77,000 or so clones, approximately 95% of which appear only once. The sequenced sample was CD4+ or CD8+ T cells sorted from blood, obtained in a trial of the OX40 agonist ivuxolimab. Receptors originate from an adult with an advanced solid tumor such as melanoma, head and neck, liver or kidney cancer.

The chain joins TRBV9 to TRBJ1-1, with 8 bases identical to TRBD1. This CDR3 contains 18 residues. The trim removed 0 bases at V and 1 base at J, leaving 11 bases unmatched. Germline CDR1 and CDR2: SGDLS and YYNGEE. This CDR3 reads CASSVASPRTGPNTEAFF. CDR3 sequence (DNA): TGTGCCAGCAGCGTAGCTTCCCCTCGGACAGGGCCGAACACTGAAGCTTTCTTT.

The V gene is TRBV15, the J gene TRBJ2-7; 7 positions match TRBD2. This CDR3 region has 14 residues. V shed 1 base, J shed 3 bases, and the junction held 3 bases outside the gene matches. The germline V gene encodes CDR1 LNHNV and CDR2 YYDKDF (reference sequence). As DNA, the CDR3 is TGTGCCACCAGCAGAGGCGGGAGAATCTACGAGCAGTACTTC. It encodes CATSRGGRIYEQYF.

This clone came up a few times. V is TRBV5-6 and J is TRBJ1-5; weak D call: TRBD1 (6 bases). CDR3 size: 12 residues. Germline V lookup: CDR1 SGHDT, CDR2 YYEEEE. Between the trimmed V and J ends, which lost 3 bases and 5 bases, there was a span of 6 bases. The CDR3 DNA sequence: TGTGCCAGCAGCTCAGGGGATCAGCCCCAGCATTTT. Protein product: CASSSGDQPQHF.

The chain recombines TRBV7-9 with TRBJ1-1; D unclear. The germline CDR1 and CDR2 sequences are SEHNR and FQNEAQ (reference sequence). The CDR3 has 13 amino acids. The V and J ends lost 7 bases and 3 bases respectively, with 12 bases between them. The CDR3 bases are TGTGCCAGCATCGGGAGTGGGGACACTGAAGCTTTCTTT. Translated, it gives CASIGSGDTEAFF.

The chain links TRBV19 to TRBJ1-5; D gene uncertain. V gave up 1 base and J gave up 6 bases, with 4 bases separating them. The CDR3 consists of 12 residues. Germline CDR1 LNHDA, CDR2 SQIVND (reference sequence). The CDR3 sequence is CASSIVGQPQHF. The CDR3 region has the DNA TGTGCCAGTAGTATAGTGGGTCAGCCCCAGCATTTT.

The rearrangement joins TRBV7-2 to TRBJ2-1; possible D gene TRBD1, 6 bases. The CDR3 is 15 residues long. V was cut by 2 bases and J by 6 bases, with 14 bases left in between. Germline V gene lookup returns CDR1 SGHTA and CDR2 FQGNSA. The CDR3 bases are TGTGCCAGCAGCTTAAGCGTAACAGGGAGCAATGAGCAGTTCTTC. It encodes CASSLSVTGSNEQFF.

The rearrangement links TRBV9 to TRBJ2-5, with D tentatively TRBD2 (6 bases). Germline CDR1 and CDR2: SGDLS and YYNGEE. This CDR3 is built from 13 residues. Trimming cost V 4 bases and J 5 bases, with 12 bases left between them. This CDR3 reads CASSPSGEETQYF. For the CDR3, the DNA is TGTGCCAGCAGCCCCTCGGGGGAGGAGACCCAGTACTTC.

The rearrangement links TRBV7-3 to TRBJ2-7; 7 nucleotides agree with TRBD1. Germline V gives CDR1 SGHTA, CDR2 FQGTGA. This CDR3 is built from 14 residues. J was trimmed by 3 bases and V by 2 bases; bases with no gene match: 4. As DNA, the CDR3 is TGTGCCAGCAGCTTATCCCAGGGGGACTACGAGCAGTACTTC. Translation: CASSLSQGDYEQYF.

J is TRBJ1-3 and V is TRBV28, with D maybe TRBD1 (6 bases). V was trimmed by 5 bases and J by 4 bases, leaving 12 bases between them. The CDR3 has 14 residues. Germline lookup yields CDR1 MDHEN and CDR2 SYDVKM. The CDR3 DNA reads TGTGCCAGCAGTCCCTGGGGGCAGGGAAACACCATATATTTT. This codes for CASSPWGQGNTIYF.

V gene TRBV2 combines with J gene TRBJ2-1; D perhaps matches TRBD2 (7 bases). V was clipped by 7 bases and J by 4 bases, with 14 bases between them. The CDR3 has 14 amino acids. CDR1 SNHLY and CDR2 FYNNEI come from the germline V gene. CDR3 bases: TGTGCCAGCATTGAGGGGGAGGGTTACAATGAGCAGTTCTTC. Translation gives CASIEGEGYNEQFF.

The V and J genes are TRBV11-1 and TRBJ2-3; 8 nucleotides agree with TRBD2. Germline loops: CDR1 SGHAT, CDR2 FQDESV (reference sequence). The CDR3 spans 14 residues. Trimming took 5 bases from V and 5 from J; bases not matched to a gene: 6. CDR3 sequence reads: CASSPAGVGDTQYF. For the CDR3, the DNA is TGTGCCAGCAGCCCAGCGGGAGTTGGAGATACGCAGTATTTT.

The rearrangement joins TRBV27 to TRBJ1-1; D might be TRBD1 (5 bases). Germline values: CDR1 MNHEY, CDR2 SMNVEV (reference sequence). The CDR3 contains 16 residues. V was shortened by 0 bases and J by 4 bases, with 15 bases between the two germline ends. As DNA, the CDR3 is TGTGCCAGCAGTTTATCGTGGGACCGCTCCCCCACTGAAGCTTTCTTT. Translating it yields CASSLSWDRSPTEAFF.

The V call is TRBV10-3, the J call TRBJ1-6; TRBD1 aligns across 7 bases. Losses at the gene ends were 3 bases for V and 4 bases for J; bases not matched to a gene: 3. This CDR3 is built from 15 residues. Germline V lookup: CDR1 ENHRY, CDR2 SYGVKD. The CDR3 DNA reads TGTGCCATCAGTGACGGACAGGCGTATAATTCACCCCTCCACTTT. Amino acids: CAISDGQAYNSPLHF.

The V call is TRBV19, the J call TRBJ2-3; perhaps TRBD1 as D (5 bases). Germline V gene lookup returns CDR1 LNHDA and CDR2 SQIVND (reference sequence). Trimming pared 3 bases from V and 0 bases from J, leaving 10 bases between. The CDR3 is 15 residues long. In DNA form, the CDR3 reads TGTGCCAGTAGTATTGTGACAGTGAGCACAGATACGCAGTATTTT. Translated: CASSIVTVSTDTQYF. Filled out from reference TRBV19 and TRBJ2-3, the complete variable domain reads DGGITQSPKYLFRKEGQNVTLSCEQNLNHDAMYWYRQDPGQGLRLIYYSQIVNDFQKGDIAEGYSVSREKKESFPLTVTSAQKNPTAFYLCASSIVTVSTDTQYFGPGTRLTVL.

The chain links TRBV19 to TRBJ2-6, with D possibly being TRBD1 (6 bases). The CDR3 runs to 14 residues. Germline V gene sequence: CDR1 LNHDA, CDR2 SQIVND (reference sequence). Trimming removed 10 bases at V and 0 bases at J, with 10 bases between. The CDR3 is CATTGYSGANVLTF. In DNA form, the CDR3 reads TGTGCCACTACAGGGTACTCTGGGGCCAACGTCCTGACTTTC.

This chain connects TRBV4-1 to TRBJ1-1; D is uncertain. CDR3 length: 15 residues. Trimming removed 3 bases at V and 6 bases at J, with 17 bases between. Germline V gene data show CDR1 as MGHRA and CDR2 as YSYEKL. The CDR3 protein is CASSHPSGVGSEAFF. The CDR3 DNA sequence: TGCGCCAGCAGCCATCCATCTGGGGTTGGGTCTGAAGCTTTCTTT.

This clone was seen just once. V gene TRBV4-3 combines with J gene TRBJ2-3, with 10 positions matching TRBD2. The CDR3 consists of 18 residues. Germline V CDR1 and CDR2: LGHNA, YSLEER. Trimming removed 3 bases from V and 2 bases from J; junction bases left unmatched: 11. Here the CDR3 reads CASSQDRLLAGSTDTQYF. In nucleotides, the CDR3 is TGCGCCAGCAGCCAGGATCGCTTACTAGCGGGGTCCACAGATACGCAGTATTTT.

The chain employs TRBV27 and TRBJ2-3; D may be TRBD1 (5 bases). V was clipped by 4 bases and J by 5 bases, with 10 bases between them. CDR3 length equals 13 residues. Germline loops: CDR1 MNHEY, CDR2 SMNVEV (reference sequence). In nucleotides, the CDR3 is TGTGCCAGCAGTTCCTTTAGGGGAGATACGCAGTATTTT. This encodes CASSSFRGDTQYF.

This chain connects TRBV6-5 to TRBJ2-7, with D perhaps TRBD2 (6 bases). This CDR3 has 14 amino acids. Trimming took off 0 bases at V and 7 bases at J, with 13 bases between the two ends. Germline CDR1 is MNHEY and CDR2 is SVGAGI. The CDR3 DNA reads as TGTGCCAGCAGTTACTCGGTTGCCGGGGGAGAGCAGTACTTC. Protein product: CASSYSVAGGEQYF.

V gene TRBV4-3 combines with J gene TRBJ1-4; TRBD1 matches 7 bases. The V gene's germline CDR1 is LGHNA and CDR2 YSLEER. This CDR3 comprises 13 residues. V shed 0 bases and J 15 bases; nucleotides not matched to a gene: 7. CDR3 sequence: CASSQDRQGELFF. The CDR3 DNA follows: TGCGCCAGCAGCCAAGATAGACAGGGCGAATTGTTTTTT.

This chain links TRBV4-2 with TRBJ2-3; D is tentatively TRBD1 or TRBD2 (5 bases each). The CDR3 loop spans 16 amino acids. Trimming removed 0 bases at V and 3 bases at J, with 13 bases between. Germline-derived CDR1 and CDR2 are LGHNA and YNFKEQ. The CDR3 DNA reads as TGTGCCAGCAGCCAAGATGGTAGGGACGGGACAGATACGCAGTATTTT. Protein: CASSQDGRDGTDTQYF.

This clone was recorded once. V gene TRBV27 combines with J gene TRBJ1-2; a possible D gene is TRBD1 (5 bases). V gave up 9 bases and J gave up 7 bases, with 15 bases separating them. The CDR3 extends over 12 amino acids. Germline V gives CDR1 MNHEY, CDR2 SMNVEV (reference sequence). This CDR3 reads CARPVLGGGYTF. CDR3 DNA: TGTGCCAGGCCGGTCCTTGGGGGTGGCTACACCTTC.

The chain links TRBV19 to TRBJ2-1, with D perhaps TRBD1 or TRBD2 (6 bases each). The CDR3 totals 17 residues. Germline CDR1 LNHDA, CDR2 SQIVND (reference sequence). V was pared by 6 bases and J by 3 bases, with 21 bases between. The CDR3: CASRAPRGQGNYNEQFF. The CDR3 region has the DNA TGTGCCAGTAGAGCCCCCCGGGGGCAGGGCAACTACAATGAGCAGTTCTTC. The full variable domain, in which reference TRBV19 and TRBJ2-1 provide the parts outside the CDR3, is DGGITQSPKYLFRKEGQNVTLSCEQNLNHDAMYWYRQDPGQGLRLIYYSQIVNDFQKGDIAEGYSVSREKKESFPLTVTSAQKNPTAFYLCASRAPRGQGNYNEQFFGPGTRLTVL.

The rearrangement joins TRBV27 to TRBJ2-5; no firm D call. V lost 3 bases to trimming and J lost 5 bases, with 10 bases between them. Looked up from germline, CDR1 is MNHEY and CDR2 is SMNVEV (reference sequence). The CDR3 has 13 amino acids. The CDR3 coding sequence is TGTGCCAGCAGTTTTTTGGGTGGGGAGACCCAGTACTTC. Amino acids: CASSFLGGETQYF.

This rearrangement joins TRBV25-1 to TRBJ1-2; TRBD1 agrees at 9 bases. CDR1 MGHDK and CDR2 SYGVNS come from the germline V gene. V dropped 1 base and J dropped 7; count of bases not matched to a gene: 7. The length of the CDR3 is 15 residues. CDR3 residues: CASSEFRDRDRGYTF. In DNA form, the CDR3 reads TGTGCCAGCAGTGAATTTAGGGACAGGGACCGTGGCTACACCTTC.

The DNA of the CDR3 is TGTGCCAGCAGCCTGGACAGTTCTAGGGACGAGCAGTACTTC. Its protein product is CASSLDSSRDEQYF. The rearrangement joins TRBV7-9 to TRBJ2-7; TRBD1 is a possible D gene (6 bases). Looked up from germline, CDR1 is SEHNR and CDR2 is FQNEAQ (reference sequence). With 5 bases removed from V and 5 bases from J, the gap between germline ends came to 16 bases. The CDR3 contains 14 residues.